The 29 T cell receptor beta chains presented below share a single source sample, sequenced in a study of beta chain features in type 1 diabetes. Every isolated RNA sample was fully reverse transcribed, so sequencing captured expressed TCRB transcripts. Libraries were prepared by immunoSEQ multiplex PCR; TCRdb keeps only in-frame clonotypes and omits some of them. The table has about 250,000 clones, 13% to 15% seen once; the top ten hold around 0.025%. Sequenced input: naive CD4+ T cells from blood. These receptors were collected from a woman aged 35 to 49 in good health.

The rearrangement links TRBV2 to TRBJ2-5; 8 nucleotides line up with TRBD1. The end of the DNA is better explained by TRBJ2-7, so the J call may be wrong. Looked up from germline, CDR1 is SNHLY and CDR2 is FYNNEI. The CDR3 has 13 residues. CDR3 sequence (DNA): TGTGCCAGCCGGCGGACAGGGCCCTACGAGCAGTACTTC. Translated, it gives CASRRTGPYEQYF.

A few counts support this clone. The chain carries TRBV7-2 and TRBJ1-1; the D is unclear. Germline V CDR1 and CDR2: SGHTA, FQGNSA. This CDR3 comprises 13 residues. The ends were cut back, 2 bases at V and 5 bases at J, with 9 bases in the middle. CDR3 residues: CASSLREVTEAFF. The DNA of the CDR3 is TGTGCCAGCAGCTTACGAGAGGTAACTGAAGCTTTCTTT.

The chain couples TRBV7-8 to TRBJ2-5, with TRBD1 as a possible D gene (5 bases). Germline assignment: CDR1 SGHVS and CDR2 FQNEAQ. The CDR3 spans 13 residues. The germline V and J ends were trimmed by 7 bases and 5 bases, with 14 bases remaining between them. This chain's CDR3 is CASTTGSGETQYF. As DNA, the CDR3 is TGTGCCAGCACCACCGGTTCAGGGGAGACCCAGTACTTC.

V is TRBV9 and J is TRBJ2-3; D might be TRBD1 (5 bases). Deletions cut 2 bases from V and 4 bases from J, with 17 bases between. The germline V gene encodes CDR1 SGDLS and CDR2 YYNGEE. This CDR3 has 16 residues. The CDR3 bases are TGTGCCAGCAGCGTTGGGGCTGGAGACTGGGCAGATACGCAGTATTTT. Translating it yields CASSVGAGDWADTQYF.

CDR3 nucleotide sequence: TGTGCCAGCAGGGCGGAATCGGAGACCCAGTACTTC. Translating it yields CASRAESETQYF. V and J are TRBV10-3 and TRBJ2-5, with D perhaps TRBD1 (5 bases). CDR1 is ENHRY, CDR2 SYGVKD, per germline. This CDR3 is built from 12 residues. Deletions cut 10 bases from V and 5 bases from J, with 14 bases between.

CDR3 protein: CASSADYYNSPLHF. The CDR3 DNA follows: TGTGCCAGCAGCGCCGACTACTATAATTCACCCCTCCACTTT. The chain couples TRBV9 to TRBJ1-6; D is uncertain. CDR1 SGDLS and CDR2 YYNGEE come from the germline V gene. This CDR3 region has 14 residues. V lost 3 bases and J lost 3, with 7 bases in between.

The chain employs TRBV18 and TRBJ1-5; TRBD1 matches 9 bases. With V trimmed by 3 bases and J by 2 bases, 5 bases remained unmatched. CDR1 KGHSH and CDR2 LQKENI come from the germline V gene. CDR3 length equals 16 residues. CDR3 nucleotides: TGTGCCAGCTCACCGGGACAGGGATTTGGCAATCAGCCCCAGCATTTT. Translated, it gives CASSPGQGFGNQPQHF.

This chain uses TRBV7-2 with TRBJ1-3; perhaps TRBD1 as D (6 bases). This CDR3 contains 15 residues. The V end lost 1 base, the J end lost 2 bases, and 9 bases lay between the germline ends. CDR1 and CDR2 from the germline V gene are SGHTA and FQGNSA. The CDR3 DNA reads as TGTGCCAGCAGCTTAGAGGGGGTAACTGGAAACACCATATATTTT. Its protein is CASSLEGVTGNTIYF.

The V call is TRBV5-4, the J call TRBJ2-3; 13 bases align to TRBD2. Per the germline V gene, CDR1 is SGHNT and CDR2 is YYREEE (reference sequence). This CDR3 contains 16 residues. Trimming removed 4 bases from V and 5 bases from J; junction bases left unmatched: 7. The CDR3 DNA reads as TGTGCCAGCAGCATGAGACTAGCGGGGGGAGGAGATACGCAGTATTTT. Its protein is CASSMRLAGGGDTQYF.

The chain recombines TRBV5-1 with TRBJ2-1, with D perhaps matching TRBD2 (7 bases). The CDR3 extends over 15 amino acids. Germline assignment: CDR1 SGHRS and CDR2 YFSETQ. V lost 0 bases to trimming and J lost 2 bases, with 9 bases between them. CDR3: CASSLEGGAYNEQFF. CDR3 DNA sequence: TGCGCCAGCAGCTTGGAAGGGGGGGCCTACAATGAGCAGTTCTTC.

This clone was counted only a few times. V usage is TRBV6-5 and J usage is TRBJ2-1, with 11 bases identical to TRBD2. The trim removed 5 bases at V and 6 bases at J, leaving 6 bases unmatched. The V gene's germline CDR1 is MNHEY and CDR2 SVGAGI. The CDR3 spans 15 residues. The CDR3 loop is CASSVLAGASNEQFF. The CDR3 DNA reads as TGTGCCAGCAGTGTACTAGCGGGGGCCTCCAATGAGCAGTTCTTC.

The CDR3 DNA reads TGTGCCAGCAGCTTAGTGTGGGACAAAAACTATGGCTACACCTTC. This gives the protein CASSLVWDKNYGYTF. The genes are TRBV7-9 and TRBJ1-2; D might be TRBD1 (6 bases). There are 15 residues in the CDR3. Germline assignment: CDR1 SEHNR and CDR2 FQNEAQ (reference sequence). With 1 base removed from V and 2 bases from J, the gap between germline ends came to 11 bases.

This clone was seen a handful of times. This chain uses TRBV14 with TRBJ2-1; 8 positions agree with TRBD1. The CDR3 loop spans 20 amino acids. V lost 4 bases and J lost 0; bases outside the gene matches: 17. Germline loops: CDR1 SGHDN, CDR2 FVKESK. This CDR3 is CASSPRLGQATSSSYNEQFF. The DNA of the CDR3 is TGTGCCAGCAGCCCGCGGCTGGGACAGGCTACCTCGAGCTCCTACAATGAGCAGTTCTTC.

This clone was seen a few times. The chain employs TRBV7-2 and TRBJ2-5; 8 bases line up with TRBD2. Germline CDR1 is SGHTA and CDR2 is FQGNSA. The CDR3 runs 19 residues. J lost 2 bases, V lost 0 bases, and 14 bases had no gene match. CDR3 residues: CASSLASRLAKGGQETQYF. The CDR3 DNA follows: TGTGCCAGCAGCTTAGCGAGTAGACTAGCGAAGGGAGGGCAAGAGACCCAGTACTTC.

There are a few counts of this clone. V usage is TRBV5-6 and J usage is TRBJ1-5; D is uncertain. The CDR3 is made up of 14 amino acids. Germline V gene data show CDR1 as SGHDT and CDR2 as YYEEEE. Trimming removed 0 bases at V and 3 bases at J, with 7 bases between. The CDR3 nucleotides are TGTGCCAGCAGCTTGGACAGAGACAATCAGCCCCAGCATTTT. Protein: CASSLDRDNQPQHF.

CDR3 region: CASSSRETQYF. In DNA form, the CDR3 reads TGTGCCAGCAGCTCCCGGGAGACCCAGTACTTC. The chain joins TRBV7-9 to TRBJ2-5, with D hard to call. The ends were cut back, 4 bases at V and 5 bases at J, with 5 bases in the middle. Germline CDR1 is SEHNR and CDR2 is FQNEAQ (reference sequence). This CDR3 is built from 11 residues.

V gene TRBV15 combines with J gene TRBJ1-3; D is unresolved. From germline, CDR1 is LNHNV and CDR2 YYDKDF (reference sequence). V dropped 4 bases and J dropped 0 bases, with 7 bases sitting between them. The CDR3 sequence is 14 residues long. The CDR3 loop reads CATSKRSSGNTIYF. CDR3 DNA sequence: TGTGCCACCAGCAAAAGGAGCTCTGGAAACACCATATATTTT.

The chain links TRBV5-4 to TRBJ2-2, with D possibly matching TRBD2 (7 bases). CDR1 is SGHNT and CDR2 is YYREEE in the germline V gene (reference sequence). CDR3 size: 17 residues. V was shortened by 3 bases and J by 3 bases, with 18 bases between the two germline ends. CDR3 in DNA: TGTGCCAGCAGCTGGGCCCCAGGGGCGGGGGACACCGGGGAGCTGTTTTTT. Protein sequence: CASSWAPGAGDTGELFF. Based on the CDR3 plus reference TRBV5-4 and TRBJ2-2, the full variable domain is ETGVTQSPTHLIKTRGQQVTLRCSSQSGHNTVSWYQQALGQGPQFIFQYYREEENGRGNFPPRFSGLQFPNYSSELNVNALELDDSALYLCASSWAPGAGDTGELFFGEGSRLTVL.

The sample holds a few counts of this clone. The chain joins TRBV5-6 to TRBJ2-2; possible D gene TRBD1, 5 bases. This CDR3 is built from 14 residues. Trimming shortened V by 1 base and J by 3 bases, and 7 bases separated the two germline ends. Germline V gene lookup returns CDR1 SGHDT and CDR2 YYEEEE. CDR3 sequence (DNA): TGTGCCAGCAGCTTGTTAGGGGACACCGGGGAGCTGTTTTTT. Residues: CASSLLGDTGELFF.

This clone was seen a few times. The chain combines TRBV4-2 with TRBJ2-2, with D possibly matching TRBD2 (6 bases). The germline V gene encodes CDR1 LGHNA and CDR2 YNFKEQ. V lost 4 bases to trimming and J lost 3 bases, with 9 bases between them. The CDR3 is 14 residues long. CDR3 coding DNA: TGTGCCAGCAGCCGGGGGGTGGACACCGGGGAGCTGTTTTTT. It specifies CASSRGVDTGELFF.

The CDR3 reads CASSPDFNRELFF. CDR3 DNA: TGTGCCAGCAGCCCGGACTTTAACCGGGAGCTGTTTTTT. The chain recombines TRBV7-7 with TRBJ2-2; D possibly corresponds to TRBD2 (5 bases). Germline V CDR1 and CDR2: SSHAT, FNYEAQ (reference sequence). Trimming removed 5 bases at V and 9 bases at J, with 13 bases between. This CDR3 contains 13 residues.

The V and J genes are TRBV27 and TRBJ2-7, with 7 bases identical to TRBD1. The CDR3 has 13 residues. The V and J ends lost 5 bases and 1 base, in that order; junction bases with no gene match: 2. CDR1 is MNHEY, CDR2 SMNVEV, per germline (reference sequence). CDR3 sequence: CASSPTGSYEQYF. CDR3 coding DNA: TGTGCCAGCAGTCCGACAGGGTCCTACGAGCAGTACTTC.

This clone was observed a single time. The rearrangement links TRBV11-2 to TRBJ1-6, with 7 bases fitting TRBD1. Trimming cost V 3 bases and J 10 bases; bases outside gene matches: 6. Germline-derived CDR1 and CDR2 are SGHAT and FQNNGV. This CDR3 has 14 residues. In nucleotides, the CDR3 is TGTGCCAGCAGCTTGACAGGGATCGAGTCACCCCTCCACTTT. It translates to CASSLTGIESPLHF.

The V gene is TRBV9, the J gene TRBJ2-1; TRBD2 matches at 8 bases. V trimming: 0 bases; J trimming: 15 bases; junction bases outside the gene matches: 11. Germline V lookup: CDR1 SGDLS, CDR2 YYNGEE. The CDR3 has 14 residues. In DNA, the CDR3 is TGTGCCAGCAGCGTAGTTCCCGGGGGGGCAGCTACGTTCTTC. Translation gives CASSVVPGGAATFF.

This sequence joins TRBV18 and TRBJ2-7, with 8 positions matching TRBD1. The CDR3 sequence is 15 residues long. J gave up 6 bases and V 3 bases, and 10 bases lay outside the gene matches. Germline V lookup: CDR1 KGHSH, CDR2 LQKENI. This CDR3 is CASSPSRDRSGEQYF. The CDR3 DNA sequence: TGTGCCAGCTCACCGTCGAGGGACAGGTCTGGCGAGCAGTACTTC.

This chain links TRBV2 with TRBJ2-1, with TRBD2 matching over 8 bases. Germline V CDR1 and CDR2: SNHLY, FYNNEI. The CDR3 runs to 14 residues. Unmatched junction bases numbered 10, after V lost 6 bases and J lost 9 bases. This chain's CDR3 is CASRSGRGDIEQFF. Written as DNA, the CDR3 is TGTGCCAGCAGATCGGGGCGGGGGGATATTGAGCAGTTCTTC.

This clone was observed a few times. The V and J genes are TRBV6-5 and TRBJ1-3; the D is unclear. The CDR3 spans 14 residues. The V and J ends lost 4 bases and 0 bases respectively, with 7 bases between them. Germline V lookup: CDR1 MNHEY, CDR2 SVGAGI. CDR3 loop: CASSLSFSGNTIYF. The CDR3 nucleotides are TGTGCCAGCAGTTTGTCCTTCTCTGGAAACACCATATATTTT.

CDR3 loop: CASSLGAGRNNEKLFF. The CDR3 DNA reads TGTGCCAGCAGCCTGGGAGCGGGGCGCAATAATGAAAAACTGTTTTTT. The genes are TRBV5-4 and TRBJ1-4, with a weak D call TRBD1 (5 bases). Trimming removed 4 bases from V and 4 bases from J, with 17 bases in between. This CDR3 spans 16 amino acids. Germline V lookup: CDR1 SGHNT, CDR2 YYREEE (reference sequence).

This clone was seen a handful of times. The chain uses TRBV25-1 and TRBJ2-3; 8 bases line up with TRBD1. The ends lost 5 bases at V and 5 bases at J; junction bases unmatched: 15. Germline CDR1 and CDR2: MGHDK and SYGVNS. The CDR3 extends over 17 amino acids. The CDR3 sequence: CASSPPRGQAIGDTQYF. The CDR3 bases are TGTGCCAGCAGTCCACCCCGGGGACAGGCCATCGGAGATACGCAGTATTTT.